These T cell receptor beta chains were read from a single sample in a study of T-cell memory formation after mild COVID-19. TCRdb used MiXCR to reprocess the 5' RACE reads, holding one entry per CDR3 protein. This sample has approximately 400,000 distinct CDR3 sequences, with more than 15% found just once. The sample consisted of PBMCs or a T cell subset sorted from them (not recorded which). The receptors were sampled from a man between 18 and 35 years old who had mild COVID-19 (a few samples of this study predate the infection). Cell type and time point are not known. CDR3s include the opening cysteine and the closing phenylalanine or tryptophan. D genes are given only for firm matches. Clone size, where shown, is once, few, many, or a class for clones that have expanded.

clone size: few; J gene: TRBJ1-1; V gene: TRBV7-9; D gene: .; CDR3 DNA: TGTGCCAGCAGCCCTCACGGGACTCTGAACACCAACACTGAAGCTTTCTTT; CDR3 protein: CASSPHGTLNTNTEAFF
clone size: few; J gene: TRBJ1-2; V gene: TRBV2; D gene: .; CDR3 DNA: TGTGCCAGCAGTGAAGGGGCCATTTATGGCTACACCTTC; CDR3 protein: CASSEGAIYGYTF
clone size: many; J gene: TRBJ2-2; V gene: TRBV7-6; D gene: .; CDR3 DNA: TGTGCCAGCAGCTTAGGGCAGGGTAGGAACACCGGGGAGCTGTTTTTT; CDR3 protein: CASSLGQGRNTGELFF
clone size: few; J gene: TRBJ2-7; V gene: TRBV4-3; D gene: .; CDR3 DNA: TGCGCCAGCAGCCAACTGGGACCAGACCGGGACTTAGGCGAGCAGTACTTC; CDR3 protein: CASSQLGPDRDLGEQYF
clone size: few; J gene: TRBJ2-1; V gene: TRBV7-8; D gene: .; CDR3 DNA: TGTGCCAGCAGCTTAGGGGTAAACCTGCAGTTCTTC; CDR3 protein: CASSLGVNLQFF
clone size: .; J gene: TRBJ2-1; V gene: TRBV7-2; D gene: .; CDR3 DNA: TGTGCCAGCAGCTTAGAGGGGGGGAACTCCTACAATGAGCAGTTCTTC; CDR3 protein: CASSLEGGNSYNEQFF
clone size: few; J gene: TRBJ2-2; V gene: TRBV20-1; D gene: .; CDR3 DNA: TGCAGTGCGGAGTCCGGGACACACCCCTGGGGGGAGCTGTTTTTT; CDR3 protein: CSAESGTHPWGELFF
clone size: many; J gene: TRBJ2-1; V gene: TRBV5-1; D gene: .; CDR3 DNA: TGCGCCAGCAGCTTGGTTGGAGGGGGGGCGCCCAATGAGCAGTTCTTC; CDR3 protein: CASSLVGGGAPNEQFF
clone size: few; J gene: TRBJ2-2; V gene: TRBV12-3/TRBV12-4; D gene: .; CDR3 DNA: TGTGCCAGCAGTCCTGTGTTGGGGGTTAACACCGGGGAGCTGTTTTTT; CDR3 protein: CASSPVLGVNTGELFF
clone size: .; J gene: TRBJ1-1; V gene: TRBV20-1; D gene: .; CDR3 DNA: TGCAGTGCCGTGGACACCAACACTGAAGCTTTCTTT; CDR3 protein: CSAVDTNTEAFF
clone size: .; J gene: TRBJ2-2; V gene: TRBV7-2; D gene: .; CDR3 DNA: TGTGCCAGCAGCCGATCTTCCGGGACACGGACCGGGGAGCTGTTTTTT; CDR3 protein: CASSRSSGTRTGELFF
clone size: many; J gene: TRBJ2-3; V gene: TRBV7-2; D gene: .; CDR3 DNA: TGTGCCAGCAGCTTCTCCCTGGCTCAGACAGATACGCAGTATTTT; CDR3 protein: CASSFSLAQTDTQYF
clone size: .; J gene: TRBJ2-1; V gene: TRBV5-1; D gene: TRBD2; CDR3 DNA: TGCGCCAGGGTCGGGACTAGCTTCAATGAGCAGTTCTTC; CDR3 protein: CARVGTSFNEQFF
clone size: few; J gene: TRBJ2-7; V gene: TRBV10-3; D gene: .; CDR3 DNA: TGTGCCATCGGAGTTTTCTACGAGCAGTACTTC; CDR3 protein: CAIGVFYEQYF
clone size: few; J gene: TRBJ2-7; V gene: TRBV18; D gene: TRBD2; CDR3 DNA: TGTGCCAGCTCTCCGGGACTAGCGAATGAGCAGTACTTC; CDR3 protein: CASSPGLANEQYF